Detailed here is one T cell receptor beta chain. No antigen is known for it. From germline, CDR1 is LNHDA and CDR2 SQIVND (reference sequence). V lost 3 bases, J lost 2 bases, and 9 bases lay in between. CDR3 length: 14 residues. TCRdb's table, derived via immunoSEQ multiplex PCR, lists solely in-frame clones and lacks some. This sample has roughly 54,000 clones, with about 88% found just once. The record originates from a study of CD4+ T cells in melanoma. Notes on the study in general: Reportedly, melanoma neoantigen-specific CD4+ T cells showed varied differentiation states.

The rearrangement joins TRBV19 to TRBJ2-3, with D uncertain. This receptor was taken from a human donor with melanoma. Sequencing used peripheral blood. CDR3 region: CASSISPATDTQYF. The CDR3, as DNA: TGTGCCAGTAGTATCTCTCCAGCCACAGATACGCAGTATTTT.